This TCR beta chain was identified during a study of blood T cells in healthy people across ages (dated by TCRdb to about 2015). Study-level background: In model experiments, template switching captured roughly one uniquely barcoded TCR beta cDNA molecule for every two T cells. Using deep sequencing normalized with unique cDNA molecular identifiers, the study measured how TCR beta repertoire diversity changes with age. The donors were split into four age groups: young (average 16 years), middle-aged (39), aged (roughly 60) and long-lived (roughly 88). Donors of different ages were randomly distributed across sequencing lanes to avoid experimental bias. For two donors (one aged 18 to 30 and one aged 80 or older), the study analyzed two additional independent replicas of 1 million unique cDNA reads from the same blood draw.

General study outcomes and caveats: Observed TCR beta diversity per million T cells fell roughly linearly with age, and a significant reduction was already apparent by age around 44. A strong correlation was found between observed TCR beta diversity and the percentage of naive T cells measured by flow cytometry. The long-lived group showed more naive CD4+ T cells, fewer expanded clones and increased TCR diversity than the aged group, suggesting age selection. Total diversity estimates from one million sequenced T cells were considered lower bounds and underestimates. Because the CMV infection status of the donors was unknown, age-related changes in expanded clonotypes may potentially have been confounded. Conclusive comparison of naive and antigen-experienced compartments was prevented by the profiling of bulk unsorted PBMCs.

Receptor libraries were prepared by 5' RACE. The data were produced on an Illumina HiSeq 2500. The second PCR ran for roughly 7 to 11 cycles and used a J-beta primer mix along with a sample-barcoded 5' primer. A unique molecular identifier was introduced onto each TCR beta cDNA molecule by a template-switch 5' adaptor carrying 12 random nucleotides. Each sample yielded at least 3 million CDR3-containing paired-end reads. First-strand cDNA synthesis was performed from all RNA using the Mint cDNA synthesis kit, with priming by a TRBC-specific oligonucleotide. Following uracil-DNA glycosylase treatment, a first 18-cycle PCR with universal primers M1SS and BC2_uni_R was performed on all cDNA. As for how the authors treated the data: Normalization of each sample was performed by random selection of 1 million high-quality reads, each carrying a distinct molecular identifier. Instead of being binned into consensus sequences, reads with shared molecular identifiers were discarded. MiTCR, with a Q25 quality threshold and the strictest error-elimination algorithm, was used for CDR3 identification, clonotype clustering and error correction. A nonparametric unseen species model using Euler transformation provided a lower-bound estimate of total TCR beta diversity. TCRdb applied fastp at Q25 and MiXCR to the public reads, then kept only in-frame beta chains. CDR3 protein duplicates are merged, each entry listing the most common genes and DNA. The V and J calls here are based on TCRdb, not the publication. This sample is represented by 650,000 to 700,000 distinct CDR3 sequences; about 34% of them were singletons. The top ten hold 15% of the sample.

From the cysteine up to the phenylalanine, the CDR3 has a length of 14 residues. The DNA shown is the 42-base CDR3, in frame from base 1. Remarks on this clonotype: Its antigen remains undetermined. The junction shows a germline mismatch at one end, possibly a read error.

The donors were roughly 39 Caucasian individuals from Russia, aged about 6 to 95 years, who were systemically healthy. About 10 milliliters of peripheral blood were collected from each donor into EDTA-treated Vacutainer tubes. Ficoll-Paque density-gradient centrifugation was used to isolate PBMCs, with at least 6.5 million per sample. Total RNA, at least 6 micrograms per sample, was extracted from PBMCs with Trizol reagent. For every donor, an aliquot of PBMCs went through flow cytometry to measure the percentages of naive CD45RAhigh/CD27high T cells. The rearrangement joined TRBV12-3 or TRBV12-4 to TRBJ2-3; tentative D gene TRBD2, with 6 bases matching. The receptor was isolated from a woman of 80 years or more in good health. Donor details come from another sample of the same person, matched by shared clones. Material for sequencing was blood. The nucleotide sequence is given as TGTGCCAGCAGTTCGGGAGTAAGCACAGATGCGCAGTATTTT. Its protein is CASSSGVSTDAQYF.